This T cell receptor (beta chain) was recorded in a study of B cell selection in AIRE deficiency. The study, taken as a whole, reports: About 29% of healthy-donor shared Treg TCRbeta sequences appeared in patient Tconv cells.

As regards this clone: Its antigen is currently unknown.

Here immunoSEQ multiplex PCR was the method, and the copy in TCRdb shows in-frame clones only, minus some. This sample yields fewer than 30,000 clones, of which about 95% are seen a single time; approximately 0.2% belongs to the top ten. Sorting defined conventional CD4 T cells as CD4+CD127+. The germline gives CDR1 LNHDA, CDR2 SQIVND (reference sequence). This CDR3 region has 14 residues. V lost 3 bases and J lost 7, with 13 bases in between. Source material: CD4+CD127+ conventional T cells sorted from PBMCs. The clonotype originates from a human donor in good health. This chain connects TRBV19 to TRBJ2-1, with unresolved D. The CDR3 loop is CASSISPGRNEQFF. The CDR3 DNA sequence: TGTGCCAGTAGTATTAGCCCCGGTAGAAATGAGCAGTTCTTC.